This TCR beta chain originates from a study of cytotoxic CD8 clonotypes in ibrutinib-treated CLL. CDR3 length: 15 amino acids. Trimming removed 0 bases from V and 3 bases from J, with 15 bases in between. Germline CDR1 is GTSNPN and CDR2 is SVGIG (reference sequence). Method: immunoSEQ multiplex PCR; TCRdb's copy keeps in-frame clones and lacks some. The sample lists tens of thousands of clones; about 75% were seen once. The receptor was isolated from a human donor with chronic lymphocytic leukemia. This specimen was PBMCs, taken before ibrutinib treatment. The genes are TRBV30 and TRBJ2-7, with a weak D call TRBD2 (7 bases). The CDR3 region has the DNA TGTGCCTGGAGTGTAGGGGGGGGGTTGTTCTACGAGCAGTACTTC. Residues: CAWSVGGGLFYEQYF. The whole variable domain, filled in from reference TRBV30 and TRBJ2-7, reads SQTIHQWPATLVQPVGSPLSLECTVEGTSNPNLYWYRQAAGRGLQLLFYSVGIGQISSEVPQNLSASRPQDRQFILSSKKLLLSDSGFYLCAWSVGGGLFYEQYFGPGTRLTVT.